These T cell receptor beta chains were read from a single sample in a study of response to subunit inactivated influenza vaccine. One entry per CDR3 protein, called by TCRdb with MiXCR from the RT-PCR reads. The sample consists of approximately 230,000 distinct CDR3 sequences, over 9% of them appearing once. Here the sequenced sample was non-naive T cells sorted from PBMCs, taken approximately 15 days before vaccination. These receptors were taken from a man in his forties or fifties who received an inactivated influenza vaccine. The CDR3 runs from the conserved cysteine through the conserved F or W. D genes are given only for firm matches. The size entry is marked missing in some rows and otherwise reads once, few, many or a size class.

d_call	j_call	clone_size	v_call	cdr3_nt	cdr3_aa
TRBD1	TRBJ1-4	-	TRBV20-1	TGCAGTGCTAGGAAGCGGACAGGGCATCAGGCTAATGAAAAACTGTTTTTT	CSARKRTGHQANEKLFF
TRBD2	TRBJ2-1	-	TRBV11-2	TGTGCCAGCAGCTTAGACGGGACTAGCGGGGTACTCTCCTACAATGAGCAGTTCTTC	CASSLDGTSGVLSYNEQFF
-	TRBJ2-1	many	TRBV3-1	TGTGCCAGCAGCCAAGGTCATAACAATGAGCAGTTCTTC	CASSQGHNNEQFF
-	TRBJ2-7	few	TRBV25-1	TGTGCCAGCAGTGGGCCGGTCTACGAGCAGTACTTC	CASSGPVYEQYF
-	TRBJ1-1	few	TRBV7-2	TGTGCCAGCAGCCTTACTTTCCAAGCCACTGAAGCTTTCTTT	CASSLTFQATEAFF
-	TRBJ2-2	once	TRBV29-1	-	CSVDPVTPGSCFF
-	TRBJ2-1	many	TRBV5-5	TGTGCCAGCAGCTTGGTGTTACTAGACAAGTTCTTC	CASSLVLLDKFF
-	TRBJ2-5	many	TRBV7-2	TGTGCCAGCAGCTTAGAGGGGGCCCAGTACTTC	CASSLEGAQYF
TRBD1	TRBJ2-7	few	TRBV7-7	TGTGCTAGCAGCCCAGGACAGGGCTACGACGAGCAGTACTTC	CASSPGQGYDEQYF
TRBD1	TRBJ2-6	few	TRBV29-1	TGCAGCGTCTCGACAGGGTGGAGCTCTGGGGCCAACGTCCTGACTTTC	CSVSTGWSSGANVLTF
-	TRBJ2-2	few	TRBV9	TGTGCCAGCAGCCTGATGGAGAAAACCGGGGAGCTGTTTTTT	CASSLMEKTGELFF
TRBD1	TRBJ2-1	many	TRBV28	TGTGCCAGCAGTTTAGAGCAGGGGGCGTACAATGAGCAGTTCTTC	CASSLEQGAYNEQFF
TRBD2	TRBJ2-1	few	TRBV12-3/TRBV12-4	TGTGCCAGCAGTGCCCTAGCGGGGGGTAAGAATGAGCAGTTCTTC	CASSALAGGKNEQFF
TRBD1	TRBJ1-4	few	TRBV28	TGTGCCAGCAACTATCCGGGACAGGGGAAGGAAAAACTGTTTTTT	CASNYPGQGKEKLFF
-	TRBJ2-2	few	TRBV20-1	TGCAGTGCTAGAGATGGGGGGCGCACCGGGGAGCTGTTTTTT	CSARDGGRTGELFF
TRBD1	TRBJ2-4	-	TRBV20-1	TGCAGTGCTGACAGGGCAGCTATGGTGGCCAAAAACATTCAGTACTTC	CSADRAAMVAKNIQYF
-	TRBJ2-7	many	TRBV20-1	TGCAGTGCTAGGCAGCAGTCAAGAGGGGAGCAGTACTTC	CSARQQSRGEQYF
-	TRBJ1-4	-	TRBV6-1	TGTGCCAGCAGTGAAGCCTCCGGGAGGGGCGAAAAACTGTTTTTT	CASSEASGRGEKLFF
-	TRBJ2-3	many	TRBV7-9	TGTGCCAGCAGCTTAGCGCAAGGTCCTTCGTATTTT	CASSLAQGPSYF
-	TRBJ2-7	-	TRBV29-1	TGCAGCGTTGGCTGGGGATCTGGAGGCGAGCAGTACTTC	CSVGWGSGGEQYF
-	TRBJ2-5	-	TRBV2	TGTGCCAGCAGTGTTCCGTCGACGGTATCTGGGACCCAGTACTTC	CASSVPSTVSGTQYF
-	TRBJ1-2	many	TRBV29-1	TGCAGCGCTTCACGGGCCTATGGCTACACCTTC	CSASRAYGYTF
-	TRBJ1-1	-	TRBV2	TGTGCCAGCAGTTGGGGCATGGACACTGAAGCTTTCTTT	CASSWGMDTEAFF
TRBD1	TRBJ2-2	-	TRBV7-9	TGTGCCAGCAGAACATGGCAGGGGGCTTACACCGGGGAGCTGTTTTTT	CASRTWQGAYTGELFF
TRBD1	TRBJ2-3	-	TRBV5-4	TGTGCCAGCAGCCCGATCCTGACAGGGGCCAACACAGATACGCAGTATTTT	CASSPILTGANTDTQYF
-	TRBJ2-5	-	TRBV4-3	TGCGCCAGCAGCCAAGCGGACAGCAAAGAGGCCCAGTACTTC	CASSQADSKEAQYF
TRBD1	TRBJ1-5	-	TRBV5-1	TGCGCCAGCAGCTTGGAACAGGGGGCAGGACAGCCCCAGCATTTT	CASSLEQGAGQPQHF
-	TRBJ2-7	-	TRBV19	TGTGCCAGTAGTATTGCTGCAGGGTGGTCCTACGAGCAGTACTTC	CASSIAAGWSYEQYF
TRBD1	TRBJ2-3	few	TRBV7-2	TGTGCCAGCGCCAGGGACAGGGGCACAGATACGCAGTATTTT	CASARDRGTDTQYF
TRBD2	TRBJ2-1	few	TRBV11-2	TGTGCCAGCAGCTTGGGACGGGGGGGCGGTGAGCAGTTCTTC	CASSLGRGGGEQFF
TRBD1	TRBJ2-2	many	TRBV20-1	TGCAGTGCTAGAGACCAAGGGACAGTGAACACCGGGGAGCTGTTTTTT	CSARDQGTVNTGELFF
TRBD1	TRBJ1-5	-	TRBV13	TGTGCCAGCAGCTCCCGGGGACAGGGGAAAAATCAGCCCCAGCATTTT	CASSSRGQGKNQPQHF
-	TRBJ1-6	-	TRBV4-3	TGCGCCAGCAGCCAGAGTCGAGGGGGTGCCTATAATTCACCCCTCCACTTT	CASSQSRGGAYNSPLHF
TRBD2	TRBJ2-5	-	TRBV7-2	TGTGCCAGCAGCCTGGGACTAGCGGGACGAGAGACCCAGTACTTC	CASSLGLAGRETQYF
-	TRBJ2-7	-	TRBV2	TGTGCCAGCAGCCAGCTCCCCGGGGGACTGGTTTACTACGAGCAGTACTTC	CASSQLPGGLVYYEQYF
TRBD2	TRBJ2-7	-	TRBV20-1	TGCAGTGCGTCACTAGCGGGAGGGCCCTACTACGAGCAGTACTTC	CSASLAGGPYYEQYF
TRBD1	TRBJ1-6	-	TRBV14	TGTGCCAGCAGCCTAAGACAGGGTCTGAGGTCACCCCTCCACTTT	CASSLRQGLRSPLHF
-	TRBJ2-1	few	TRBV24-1	TGTGCCACCAGTGATTTAGCAGGGAGCTCCTACAATGAGCAGTTCTTC	CATSDLAGSSYNEQFF
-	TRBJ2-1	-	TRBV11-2	TGTGCCAGCAGCTTAGGACGCCGGGGTAGGAATGAGCAGTTCTTC	CASSLGRRGRNEQFF
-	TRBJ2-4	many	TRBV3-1	TGTGCCAGCAGCCTAGGGACACTAGCCAAAAACATTCAGTACTTC	CASSLGTLAKNIQYF
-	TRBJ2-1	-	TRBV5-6	TGTGCCAGCAGCCTGTTGGGCAGGGCCTTCTACTCCAATGAGCAGTTCTTC	CASSLLGRAFYSNEQFF
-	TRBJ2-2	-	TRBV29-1	TGCAGCGTGAGGGAGGCGGGGGCGAGGGACACCGGGGAGCTGTTTTTT	CSVREAGARDTGELFF
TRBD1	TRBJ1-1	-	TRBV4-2	TGTGCCAGCAGCCAAGAGTGGGACAGCTACGCTGAAGCTTTCTTT	CASSQEWDSYAEAFF
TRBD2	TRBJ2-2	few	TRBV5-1	TGCGCCAGCAGCGGGGGGGCCGGGGAGCTGTTTTTT	CASSGGAGELFF
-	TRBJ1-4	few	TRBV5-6	TGTGCCAGCAGCCTTTCCTCCTACAGGGCGTATAATGAAAAACTGTTTTTT	CASSLSSYRAYNEKLFF
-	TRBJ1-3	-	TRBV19	TGTGCCAGTAGAAGAGACAGCGCCGACTCTGGAAACACCATATATTTT	CASRRDSADSGNTIYF
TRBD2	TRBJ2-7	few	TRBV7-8	TGTGCCAGCAGCTTCGGGACTAGCGGGGGGCCCTCTTTATACGAGCAGTACTTC	CASSFGTSGGPSLYEQYF
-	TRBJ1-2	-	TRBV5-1	TGCGCCTCCAGGTTGGGACAAAGCTGGGTTGGCGGCTACACCTTC	CASRLGQSWVGGYTF
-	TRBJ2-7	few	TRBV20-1	TGCAGTGCTAGTCTGGGGGACGAGCAGTACTTC	CSASLGDEQYF
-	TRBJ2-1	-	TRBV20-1	TGCAGTGCAGGAGGGTGGTTAGGGAATGAGCAGTTCTTC	CSAGGWLGNEQFF
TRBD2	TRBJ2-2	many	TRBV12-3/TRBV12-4	TGTGCCAGCACCTACGGGGGGGCGCGCACCGGGGAGCTGTTTTTT	CASTYGGARTGELFF
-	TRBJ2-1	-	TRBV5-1	TGCGCCATCAGCCAGCTCGCTGAGCAGTTCTTC	CAISQLAEQFF
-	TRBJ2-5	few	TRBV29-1	TGCAGCGCTCTTATAGAGACCCAGTACTTC	CSALIETQYF
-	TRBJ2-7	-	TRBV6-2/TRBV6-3	TGTGCCAGCAGTTACGACCCTAGCACGTTCTACGAGCAGTACTTC	CASSYDPSTFYEQYF
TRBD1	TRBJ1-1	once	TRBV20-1	TGCTGTGCTTTCTCGCCCGGGACAGCGAACACTGAAGCTTTCTTT	CCAFSPGTANTEAFF
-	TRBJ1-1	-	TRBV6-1	TGTGCCAGCACCGAAGGGGTCGGGGACTGGGGCACTGAAGCTTTCTTT	CASTEGVGDWGTEAFF
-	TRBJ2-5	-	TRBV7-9	TGTGCCAGCAGCTTCCTGGCAGGGGAAGAGACCCAGTACTTC	CASSFLAGEETQYF
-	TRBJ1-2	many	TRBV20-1	TGCAGTGCTAGAGTCGGGCAGGGAGGCTATGGCTACACCTTC	CSARVGQGGYGYTF
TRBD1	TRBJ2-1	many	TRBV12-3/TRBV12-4	TGTGCCAGCAGTTTTGGACAGGTGAAGTCCTACAATGAGCAGTTCTTC	CASSFGQVKSYNEQFF
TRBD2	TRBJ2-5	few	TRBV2	TGTGCCAGCACGCTAGGCCTGGGACTAGCGGGGGCGACCCAGTACTTC	CASTLGLGLAGATQYF